This TCR beta chain derives from a study of early T cells in non-severe SARS-CoV-2 infection. The study, taken as a whole, reports: Matching with VDJdb favored anti-spike CD8 responses (missing private and CD4 specificities).

This clonotype was counted only a few times. What it binds is unknown. The germline gives CDR1 ENHRY, CDR2 SYGVKD. V was clipped by 6 bases and J by 3 bases; unmatched bases: 6. The CDR3 spans 14 residues. TCRdb re-called the 5' RACE reads with MiXCR, one entry per CDR3 protein. The sample consists of tens of thousands of distinct CDR3 sequences, about 10% of them appearing once. The TCR originated in an adult who was a healthcare worker with PCR-confirmed SARS-CoV-2 infection or an uninfected control (not recorded which). The V call is TRBV10-3, the J call TRBJ2-7, with 9 bases identical to TRBD1. Material: whole blood. CDR3 DNA: TGTGCCATCAGGAGCCCGGGACAGGGCTACGAGCAGTACTTC. It encodes CAIRSPGQGYEQYF.